This T cell receptor beta chain originates from a study of cytomegalovirus exposure and HLA in healthy donors. This CDR3 is built from 14 residues. V lost 3 bases, J lost 5 bases, and 1 base stayed unmatched. CDR1 is SGHTS, CDR2 YDEGEE, per germline. 60 Vbeta and 13 Jbeta primers were used in PCR. Clones were read by immunoSEQ multiplex PCR, and TCRdb kept only the in-frame ones, dropping some. This table holds approximately 150,000 clones, roughly 75% found once. This receptor was identified in a female donor in good health and CMV-seronegative. The chain links TRBV5-8 to TRBJ2-3; 12 nucleotides match TRBD1. Sequencing was performed on PBMCs. CDR3 DNA sequence: TGTGCCAGCAGCTGGGACAGGGGGCGAGATACGCAGTATTTT. Amino acids: CASSWDRGRDTQYF.